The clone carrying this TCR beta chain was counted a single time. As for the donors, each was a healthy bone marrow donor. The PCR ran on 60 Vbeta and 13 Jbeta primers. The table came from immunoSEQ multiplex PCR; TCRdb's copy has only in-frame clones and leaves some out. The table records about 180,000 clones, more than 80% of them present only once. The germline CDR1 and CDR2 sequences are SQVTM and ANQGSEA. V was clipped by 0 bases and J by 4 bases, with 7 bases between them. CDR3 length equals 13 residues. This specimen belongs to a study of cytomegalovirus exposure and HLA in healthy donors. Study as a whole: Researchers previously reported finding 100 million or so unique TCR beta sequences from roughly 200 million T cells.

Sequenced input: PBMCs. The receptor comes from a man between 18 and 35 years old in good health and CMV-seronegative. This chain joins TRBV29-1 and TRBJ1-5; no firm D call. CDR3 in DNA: TGCAGCGTTGAAGAGGCGGGGAATCAGCCCCAGCATTTT. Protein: CSVEEAGNQPQHF.